Below, 14 T cell receptor beta chains from the same sample are listed, as sequenced in a study of cytomegalovirus exposure and HLA in healthy donors. The study ran its PCR with 60 Vbeta and 13 Jbeta primers. The repertoire was sequenced with immunoSEQ multiplex PCR; TCRdb's copy has only in-frame clones and lacks some. Of around 150,000 clones in the sample, around 77% were seen once. The sample taken for sequencing was PBMCs. Receptor source: a man aged 25 to 40 in good health and CMV-seronegative.

This clone was recorded a few times. Here the CDR3 reads CASSAQGRGYTF. CDR3 in DNA: TGCGCCAGCAGCGCACAGGGACGGGGCTACACCTTC. The chain recombines TRBV5-1 with TRBJ1-2; D may be TRBD1 (6 bases). The CDR3 runs 12 residues. Germline V lookup: CDR1 SGHRS, CDR2 YFSETQ. Trimming stripped 4 bases from V and 8 bases from J, with 12 bases between.

The chain has TRBV9 and TRBJ2-5, with TRBD2 identical over 15 bases. CDR1 is SGDLS and CDR2 is YYNGEE in the germline V gene. Trimming at V came to 0 bases and at J to 5 bases, leaving 2 bases not matched to a gene. The CDR3 runs 16 residues. The CDR3 DNA sequence: TGTGCCAGCAGCGTAGGGACTAGCGGGAGGGAGGAGACCCAGTACTTC. Translated, it gives CASSVGTSGREETQYF.

The CDR3 loop reads CASSLAGQGAGETQYF. CDR3 sequence (DNA): TGTGCCAGCAGCTTAGCCGGACAGGGGGCTGGGGAGACCCAGTACTTC. The chain joins TRBV11-2 to TRBJ2-5; TRBD1 aligns across 11 bases. Germline V gene sequence: CDR1 SGHAT, CDR2 FQNNGV. The J segment lost 5 bases and the V segment lost 1 base, leaving 6 bases of the junction unmatched. There are 16 residues in the CDR3.

The chain uses TRBV2 and TRBJ2-7; 8 nucleotides line up with TRBD2. The V gene's germline CDR1 is SNHLY and CDR2 FYNNEI. With V trimmed by 5 bases and J by 2 bases, 8 bases remained unmatched. The CDR3 loop spans 15 amino acids. CDR3 sequence reads: CASSPSTGGPYEQYF. The DNA for the CDR3 is TGTGCCAGCAGTCCTAGCACGGGAGGGCCCTACGAGCAGTACTTC.

The rearrangement joins TRBV19 to TRBJ1-2; 7 bases agree with TRBD1. The J segment lost 7 bases and the V segment lost 1 base, leaving 9 bases of the junction unmatched. Germline CDR1 LNHDA, CDR2 SQIVND (reference sequence). This CDR3 is 15 amino acids long. The CDR3 loop reads CASSIAHNRGGGYTF. The CDR3 DNA sequence: TGTGCCAGTAGTATAGCACACAACAGGGGAGGTGGCTACACCTTC.

This rearrangement joins TRBV28 to TRBJ2-7, with D possibly TRBD2 on 5 matching bases. V dropped 3 bases and J dropped 1 base, with 10 bases sitting between them. The germline V gene encodes CDR1 MDHEN and CDR2 SYDVKM. CDR3 length equals 14 residues. The CDR3 loop is CASSLRTLSYEQYF. The CDR3 bases are TGTGCCAGCAGTTTGAGGACTCTGTCCTACGAGCAGTACTTC.

This chain links TRBV9 with TRBJ2-2, with D maybe TRBD2 (6 bases). The germline V gene encodes CDR1 SGDLS and CDR2 YYNGEE. V shed 3 bases and J shed 0 bases, with 12 bases lying between them. This CDR3 is 16 amino acids long. The CDR3 spells CASSAWGDPNTGELFF. CDR3 in DNA: TGTGCCAGCAGCGCCTGGGGGGACCCGAACACCGGGGAGCTGTTTTTT.

The gene calls are TRBV11-1 and TRBJ2-5, with D perhaps matching TRBD2 (5 bases). TRBJ2-7 matches the DNA end more closely, so the J call is doubtful. CDR3 length: 17 amino acids. CDR1 is SGHAT, CDR2 FQDESV, per germline (reference sequence). CDR3 residues: CASRAVGSLISFYEQYF. DNA of the CDR3: TGTGCCAGCCGAGCGGTAGGTAGCCTTATATCCTTCTACGAGCAGTACTTC.

The V gene is TRBV5-1, the J gene TRBJ2-7; possibly TRBD2 for D (6 bases). V dropped 2 bases and J dropped 3 bases, with 12 bases sitting between them. Germline assignment: CDR1 SGHRS and CDR2 YFSETQ. CDR3 length equals 14 residues. CDR3 sequence (DNA): TGCGCCAGCAGCTTCTCCGGGAGCTTCTACGAGCAGTACTTC. Its protein is CASSFSGSFYEQYF. The full variable domain, rest sourced from reference TRBV5-1 and TRBJ2-7, is KAGVTQTPRYLIKTRGQQVTLSCSPISGHRSVSWYQQTPGQGLQFLFEYFSETQRNKGNFPGRFSGRQFSNSRSEMNVSTLELGDSALYLCASSFSGSFYEQYFGPGTRLTVT.

This clone was found a few times. The V and J genes are TRBV6-1 and TRBJ1-2, with 7 bases aligning to TRBD1. V was pared by 3 bases and J by 4 bases, with 11 bases of the junction left unmatched. The germline V gene has CDR1 MNHNS and CDR2 SASEGT. The CDR3 runs 16 residues. The DNA of the CDR3 is TGTGCCAGCAGTGACACCTTCCTCCGGGACAGCTATGGCTACACCTTC. Its protein is CASSDTFLRDSYGYTF.

V gene TRBV29-1 combines with J gene TRBJ2-3, with no clear D. This CDR3 comprises 13 residues. Germline CDR1 is SQVTM and CDR2 is ANQGSEA. V lost 3 bases and J 0 bases, leaving 7 bases between the germline ends. In DNA form, the CDR3 reads TGCAGCGTTGACCCAGGTAGCACAGATACGCAGTATTTT. Its protein product is CSVDPGSTDTQYF.

The chain has TRBV27 and TRBJ2-5, with a weak D call TRBD1 (5 bases). Germline V CDR1 and CDR2: MNHEY, SMNVEV (reference sequence). The CDR3 has 13 amino acids. V was trimmed by 6 bases and J by 5 bases, leaving 13 bases between them. The CDR3: CASSSLGAETQYF. Written as DNA, the CDR3 is TGTGCCAGCAGCTCCCTTGGGGCGGAGACCCAGTACTTC.

Here the CDR3 reads CASRADGRTYEQYF. The CDR3 DNA sequence: TGTGCCAGCAGAGCGGACGGGAGGACCTACGAGCAGTACTTC. V and J are TRBV27 and TRBJ2-7, with 7 bases fitting TRBD2. CDR3 length: 14 amino acids. Germline CDR1 and CDR2: MNHEY and SMNVEV (reference sequence). The J segment lost 2 bases and the V segment lost 6 bases, leaving 7 bases of the junction unmatched.

The rearrangement uses TRBV6-5 and TRBJ1-2; a weak D match, TRBD1 (6 bases). The germline V and J ends were trimmed by 7 bases and 4 bases, with 19 bases remaining between them. Germline V CDR1 and CDR2: MNHEY, SVGAGI. This CDR3 region has 15 residues. The CDR3 coding sequence is TGTGCCAGCAAACCGGCGGGGGCAGGTCGCTATGGCTACACCTTC. Translated, it gives CASKPAGAGRYGYTF.